This T cell receptor beta chain was observed in a study of T-cell reconstitution after alpha-beta-depleted transplantation in children. The table lists this clonotype with a few counts. The CDR3 runs 14 residues. From germline, CDR1 is SGHTA and CDR2 FQGNSA. Trimming removed 5 bases from V and 2 bases from J, with 12 bases in between. TCRbeta library preparation incorporated unique molecular identifiers. MiXCR, applied by TCRdb to the PCR reads, yields one record per CDR3 protein. The data show some 350,000 distinct CDR3 sequences, under 13% seen once. The material was PBMCs from the stem cell graft donor, obtained from the stem cell graft. The sequence was collected from a human donor who donated a stem cell graft to a child with acute lymphoblastic leukemia. The rearrangement joins TRBV7-2 to TRBJ2-5, with no clear D. The CDR3 region is CASSPYGPQETQYF. The CDR3 DNA reads TGTGCCAGCAGCCCCTACGGCCCGCAAGAGACCCAGTACTTC.